What follows is one TCR beta chain and its context. Its target is unknown. The sample is drawn from a study of shared clonotypes between healthy human individuals. Study overall: The composition of the donors was a couple of women and a few men aged 18 to 49. Study results and limitations: An anticipated effect of sequencing depth on clonotype sharing among donors was recognized.

Deep-level running was used for the assay. Only in-frame clones appear in the TCRdb table, and some are missing; sequencing was by immunoSEQ multiplex PCR. Of 2 million to 2.5 million clones listed, approximately 96% are singletons. The investigators split CD4+ cells into a CD45RA+ naive subset and a CD45RA-negative memory subset. Germline V CDR1 and CDR2: SGHTA, FQGNSA. Trimming cost V 4 bases and J 6 bases; bases outside gene matches: 5. CDR3 length equals 14 residues. This sequence was found in a man between 18 and 29 years old in good health. J is TRBJ2-4 and V is TRBV7-2; 8 positions agree with TRBD2. Sequencing was performed on naive CD4+ T cells sorted from blood. Subset meaning: CD45RA+ positively selected. This CDR3 is CASSSGTSTNIQYF. The CDR3 DNA reads as TGTGCCAGCAGCTCAGGGACTAGTACAAACATTCAGTACTTC.